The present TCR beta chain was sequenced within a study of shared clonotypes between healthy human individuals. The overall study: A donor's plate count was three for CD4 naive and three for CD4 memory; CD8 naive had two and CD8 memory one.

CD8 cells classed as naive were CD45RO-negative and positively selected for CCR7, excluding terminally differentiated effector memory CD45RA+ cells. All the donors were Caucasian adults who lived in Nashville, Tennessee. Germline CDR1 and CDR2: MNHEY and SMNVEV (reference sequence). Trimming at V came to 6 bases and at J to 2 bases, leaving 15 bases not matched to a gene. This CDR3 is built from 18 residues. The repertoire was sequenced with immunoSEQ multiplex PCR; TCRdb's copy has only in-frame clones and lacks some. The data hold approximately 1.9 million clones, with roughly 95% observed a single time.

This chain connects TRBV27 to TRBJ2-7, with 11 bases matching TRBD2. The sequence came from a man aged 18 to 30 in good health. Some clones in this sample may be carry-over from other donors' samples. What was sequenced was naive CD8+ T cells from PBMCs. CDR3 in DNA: TGTGCCAGCAGCCGGGGACAGATGATAGCGGGAGGGCCCTACGAGCAGTACTTC. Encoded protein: CASSRGQMIAGGPYEQYF.